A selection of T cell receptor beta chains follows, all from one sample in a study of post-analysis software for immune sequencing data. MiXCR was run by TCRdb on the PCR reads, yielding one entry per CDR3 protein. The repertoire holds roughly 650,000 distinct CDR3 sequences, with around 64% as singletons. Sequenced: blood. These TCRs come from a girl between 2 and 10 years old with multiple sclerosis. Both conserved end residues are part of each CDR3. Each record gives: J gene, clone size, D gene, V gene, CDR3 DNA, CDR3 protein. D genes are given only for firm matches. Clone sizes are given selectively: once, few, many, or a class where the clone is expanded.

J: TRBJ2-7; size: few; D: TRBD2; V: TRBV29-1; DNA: TGCAGCGCTAGCGGGAGGAAATCCTACGAGCAGTACTTC; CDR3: CSASGRKSYEQYF
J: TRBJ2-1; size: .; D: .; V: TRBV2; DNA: TGTGCCAGCAGTGAATATAGGGGGGGAGGTTGGAATGAGCAGTTCTTC; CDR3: CASSEYRGGGWNEQFF
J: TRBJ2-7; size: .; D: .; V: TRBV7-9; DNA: TGTGCCAGCACCGAGGGGCTGGCGGGCTACGAGCAGTACTTC; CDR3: CASTEGLAGYEQYF
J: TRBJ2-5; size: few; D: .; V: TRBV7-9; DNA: TGTGCCAGCAGCTTAGGAGACAGTGAGCAGTACTTC; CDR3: CASSLGDSEQYF
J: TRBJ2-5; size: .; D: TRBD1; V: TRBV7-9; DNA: TGTGCCAGCAGCCTGACAGGGCATGGAGAGACCCAGTACTTC; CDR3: CASSLTGHGETQYF
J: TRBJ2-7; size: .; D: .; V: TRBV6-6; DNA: TGTGCCAGCAGTTATGGACAGTCTCCTTCCTACGAGCAGTACTTC; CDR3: CASSYGQSPSYEQYF
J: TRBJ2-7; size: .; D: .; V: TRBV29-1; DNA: TGCAGCGTGTCGGGCAACAACTACGAGCAGTACTTC; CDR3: CSVSGNNYEQYF
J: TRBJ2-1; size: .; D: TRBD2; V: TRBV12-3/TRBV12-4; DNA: TGTGCCAGCAGTCGACTAGCGGGAGATCGAGGTGGGCAGTTCTTC; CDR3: CASSRLAGDRGGQFF
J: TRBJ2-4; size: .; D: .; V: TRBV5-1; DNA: TGCGCCAGCAGCCCGTGGCAGGCCACACCAGCCAAAAACATTCAGTACTTC; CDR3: CASSPWQATPAKNIQYF
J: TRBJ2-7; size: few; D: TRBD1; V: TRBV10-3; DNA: TGTGCCATCAGTGAAGGACAGGGGGATAACGAGCAGTACTTC; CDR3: CAISEGQGDNEQYF
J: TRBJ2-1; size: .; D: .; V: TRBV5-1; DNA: TGCGCCAGCAGCCACGGACGGAACCCTAACAATGAGCAGTTCTTC; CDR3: CASSHGRNPNNEQFF
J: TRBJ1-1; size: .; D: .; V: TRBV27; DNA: TGTGCCAGCAGTTTAGGGGGCTCCAAGGGTACTGAAGCTTTCTTT; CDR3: CASSLGGSKGTEAFF
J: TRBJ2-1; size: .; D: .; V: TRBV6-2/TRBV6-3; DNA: TGTGCCAGCCGTACTGGACAGGGAGGGAATGAGCAGTTCTTC; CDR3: CASRTGQGGNEQFF
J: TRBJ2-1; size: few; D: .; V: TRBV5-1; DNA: TGCGCCAGCAGCTTGGGCGGGGGACAGTACAATGAGCAGTTCTTC; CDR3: CASSLGGGQYNEQFF
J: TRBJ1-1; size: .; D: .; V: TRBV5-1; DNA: TGCGCCAGCAAGTTCCAGCCCGGGAACACTGAAGCTTTCTTT; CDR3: CASKFQPGNTEAFF
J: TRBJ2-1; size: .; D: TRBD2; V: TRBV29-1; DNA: TGCAGCGCTCGGGAGGGATCGGGCCTTAGGTACAATGAGCAGTTCTTC; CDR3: CSAREGSGLRYNEQFF
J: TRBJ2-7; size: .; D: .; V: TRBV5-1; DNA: TGCGCCAGCAGCTTGGATGGAGTAGCCGACTTCGAGCAGTACTTC; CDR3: CASSLDGVADFEQYF